This is a list of T cell receptor beta chains from one sample in a study of vaccination and CD4 T cells after COVID-19. TCRdb recomputed calls from the PCR reads with MiXCR, one row per CDR3 protein. Among fewer than 30,000 distinct CDR3 sequences listed, around 28% were seen once. The antigens for these receptors are not known. The sequencing used CD4+ T cells from blood, cultured in vitro, collected about 7 months after SARS-CoV-2 vaccination. These receptors all stem from a human donor who had recovered from COVID-19. CDR3s include the opening cysteine and the closing phenylalanine or tryptophan. The order of the fields is D gene, V gene, J gene, clone size, CDR3 DNA, CDR3 protein. The D gene is left open where the match is weak. Some rows have no size entry. The others give once, few or many, or a class for an expanded clone.

TRBD2	TRBV20-1	TRBJ2-1	.	TGCAGTGCTAGAGGAAGGCTAGCGGGCAACTACAATGAGCAGTTCTTC	CSARGRLAGNYNEQFF
TRBD1	TRBV6-1	TRBJ1-5	few	TGTGCCGCCCAGGGGGGATGGGATCAGCCCCAGCATTTT	CAAQGGWDQPQHF
.	TRBV28	TRBJ1-2	.	TGTGCCAGCAGTCCCGCGACAGGAACGGGGTATGGCTACACCTTC	CASSPATGTGYGYTF
.	TRBV6-5	TRBJ2-5	.	TGTGCCAACAGTTATGGGACGAGTGGGGAGACCCAGTACTTC	CANSYGTSGETQYF
.	TRBV7-3	TRBJ2-1	.	TGTGCCAGCAGCTTAACAAGGAGTTCGGGACCACTTTTGGATGAGCAGTTCTTC	CASSLTRSSGPLLDEQFF
.	TRBV20-1	TRBJ1-3	few	TGCAGTGCCAAGGGAGGTCCCGTGGACACCATATATTTT	CSAKGGPVDTIYF
.	TRBV7-6	TRBJ2-1	few	TGTGCCAGCAGCAGCCAATCGGGAGCCGGTGAGCAGTTCTTC	CASSSQSGAGEQFF
TRBD2	TRBV7-9	TRBJ2-5	.	TGTGCCAGCAGCTCTGGGACTAGCGGGACCCAAGAGACCCAGTACTTC	CASSSGTSGTQETQYF
.	TRBV25-1	TRBJ2-3	.	TGTGCCAGCAGTCACGGGGGCTCAGATACGCAGTATTTT	CASSHGGSDTQYF
TRBD2	TRBV20-1	TRBJ2-1	.	TGCAGTGCTCCGGGACTAGCGGGAGCCAATGAGCAGTTCTTC	CSAPGLAGANEQFF
TRBD2	TRBV7-2	TRBJ2-7	few	TGTGCCAGCAGCTTAAGGACTAGCGGAAACGAGCAGTACTTC	CASSLRTSGNEQYF
.	TRBV19	TRBJ2-2	.	TGTGCCAGTAGTATAGCCCCACGGGCCATCTCGGCCGGGGAGCTGTTTTTT	CASSIAPRAISAGELFF
TRBD1	TRBV7-7	TRBJ2-1	.	TGTGCTAGCAGCTTAGACAGGGCTTCCTACAATGAGCAGTTCTTC	CASSLDRASYNEQFF
.	TRBV6-5	TRBJ2-7	few	TGTGCCAGCAGTTACTCGATGGTGGCTCCCCCCTACGAGCAGTACTTC	CASSYSMVAPPYEQYF
.	TRBV6-5	TRBJ1-2	.	TGTGCCAGCAGTTGGGGGATCGGCTATGGCTACACCTTC	CASSWGIGYGYTF
.	TRBV6-1	TRBJ2-1	.	TGTGCCAGCAAAAAGGAGGGGGCGGGATACAATGAGCAGTTCTTC	CASKKEGAGYNEQFF
.	TRBV20-1	TRBJ2-7	few	TGCAGTGCTAGACTCCCCACAACAGAAGAGCAGTACTTC	CSARLPTTEEQYF
.	TRBV10-1	TRBJ1-2	.	TGCGCCAGCAGTGAAGCCCAGGCCGGGGGCTACACCTTC	CASSEAQAGGYTF
TRBD2	TRBV6-1	TRBJ2-5	few	TGTGCCAGCAGGGCGACTAGCGGGACTGAGACCCAGTACTTC	CASRATSGTETQYF
.	TRBV5-4	TRBJ2-5	.	TGTGCCAGCAGCTTGTGGCAGGGGGGAATGGAGACCCAGTACTTC	CASSLWQGGMETQYF
TRBD2	TRBV24-1	TRBJ2-1	.	TGTGCCACCAGTGATTTGCCAGGACTAGCGGGACTCAATGAGCAGTTCTTC	CATSDLPGLAGLNEQFF
TRBD1	TRBV19	TRBJ1-2	few	TGTGCCACTACGCAGGGGGTGTCTGGCTACACCTTC	CATTQGVSGYTF
.	TRBV24-1	TRBJ2-1	few	TGTGCCACCAGTGATTTGCTAGGGGGCAATGAGCAGTTCTTC	CATSDLLGGNEQFF
TRBD1	TRBV28	TRBJ2-3	.	TGTGCCAGCAGTTCGGGGACAGGTTTCTTCACAGATACGCAGTATTTT	CASSSGTGFFTDTQYF
.	TRBV19	TRBJ2-1	.	TGTGCCAGTAGTCTGCCTTACAATGAGCAGTTCTTC	CASSLPYNEQFF
TRBD1	TRBV12-3/TRBV12-4	TRBJ2-5	.	TGTGCCAGCAATCCAGGGGGCCCGGAGACCCAGTACTTC	CASNPGGPETQYF
.	TRBV28	TRBJ2-7	.	TGTGCCAGCGGGAGGGGGTTCGGCGAGCAGTACTTC	CASGRGFGEQYF
TRBD2	TRBV4-1	TRBJ2-7	.	TGCGCCAGCAGCCACCTGGTACGGGAGGGCATATACGAGCAGTACTTC	CASSHLVREGIYEQYF
.	TRBV6-1	TRBJ2-6	.	TGTGCCAGCAGATCGCCTTATGGGGCCAACGTCCTGACTTTC	CASRSPYGANVLTF
TRBD1	TRBV20-1	TRBJ2-2	.	TGCAGTGCCCACGGTTGGACAGGGAACACCGGGGAGCTGTTTTTT	CSAHGWTGNTGELFF
.	TRBV6-2/TRBV6-3	TRBJ1-2	few	TGTGCCAGCAGTCGGACAACAAAGTATGGCTACACCTTC	CASSRTTKYGYTF
.	TRBV19	TRBJ2-5	.	TGTGCCAGTGGGCCCTGGGGGCAGGAAGGGGCCCAGTACTTC	CASGPWGQEGAQYF
.	TRBV20-1	TRBJ1-5	many	TGCAGTGCTTATACAGGGACTAGCAATCAGCCCCAGCATTTT	CSAYTGTSNQPQHF
.	TRBV6-5	TRBJ1-2	.	TGTGCCAGCAGTTACATTGACAGGCCCCTTTCTTACACCTTC	CASSYIDRPLSYTF
.	TRBV29-1	TRBJ2-5	.	TGCAGCGTACGGACCAGACCCACGGGGCAAGAGACCCAGTACTTC	CSVRTRPTGQETQYF
TRBD2	TRBV20-1	TRBJ2-2	.	TGCAGTGCCCTGGGACTAGCGGGAGTGTGGGCCGGGGAGCTGTTTTTT	CSALGLAGVWAGELFF
.	TRBV7-2	TRBJ1-4	.	TGTGCCAGCAGCTCCTACGAAAAACTGTTTTTT	CASSSYEKLFF
.	TRBV6-1	TRBJ2-7	.	TGTGCCAGCAGAGGAACCACCTTTTCGTACGAGCAGTACTTC	CASRGTTFSYEQYF
.	TRBV14	TRBJ2-3	.	TGTGCCAGCAGCCCCACTCTCGAAACAGATACGCAGTATTTT	CASSPTLETDTQYF
TRBD2	TRBV29-1	TRBJ2-5	few	TGCAGCGTTGACAGCGGGAGCATAGCGGAGACCCAGTACTTC	CSVDSGSIAETQYF
.	TRBV11-1	TRBJ2-7	.	TGTGCCAGCAGCCCAGGGAACATTCAGGACCACGAGCAGTACTTC	CASSPGNIQDHEQYF
.	TRBV10-3	TRBJ2-7	few	TGTGCCATCAGTGTCCCAGGCCGGGACTACGAGCAGTACTTC	CAISVPGRDYEQYF
.	TRBV28	TRBJ2-7	.	TGTGCCAGCAGTTATTTCAACTACGAGCAGTACTTC	CASSYFNYEQYF
TRBD2	TRBV28	TRBJ2-3	once	TGTGCCAGCAGTCCAACCGGGGGGAACGCGCAGTATTTT	CASSPTGGNAQYF
.	TRBV20-1	TRBJ2-1	.	TGCAGTGCCCCTCTCACGGGGAACAATGAGCAGTTCTTC	CSAPLTGNNEQFF
TRBD2	TRBV20-1	TRBJ2-1	few	TGCAGTGCTATCGATCCGGGAGGGCCGTGGAATGAGCAGTTCTTC	CSAIDPGGPWNEQFF
.	TRBV28	TRBJ2-7	few	TGTGCCAGCAGTTTAGGGGGGGCAGTTGTGGGGACTTATCGCTACGAGCAGTACTTC	CASSLGGAVVGTYRYEQYF
TRBD1	TRBV7-2	TRBJ2-1	few	TGTGCCAGCAGTCCAGACAGGGGATCTCACAATGAGCAGTTCTTC	CASSPDRGSHNEQFF
.	TRBV20-1	TRBJ2-7	.	TGCAGTGCTACGGTTCAGGAGTACGAGCAGTACTTC	CSATVQEYEQYF
TRBD2	TRBV28	TRBJ2-3	few	TGTGCCAGCAGACCAAGCGGGAGTCGGCATACGCAGTATTTT	CASRPSGSRHTQYF
.	TRBV5-5	TRBJ2-7	.	TGTGCCAGCAGCTCGCCGGGACCCTTTGAGCAGTACTTC	CASSSPGPFEQYF
.	TRBV25-1	TRBJ2-1	few	TGTGCCAGCAGTGACACTCGGACCCACTACAATGAGCAGTTCTTC	CASSDTRTHYNEQFF
.	TRBV5-4	TRBJ2-2	.	TGTGCCAGCAGCTTGGTTACCAGGAACACCGGGGAGCTGTTTTTT	CASSLVTRNTGELFF
.	TRBV6-1	TRBJ1-6	.	TGTGCCAGCAGTAGAGGATCAGGTCGGTCAAATTCACCCCTCCACTTT	CASSRGSGRSNSPLHF
.	TRBV7-2	TRBJ1-1	.	TGTGCCAGCAGCTTAAGGAGAGGTTCCACTGAAGCTTTCTTT	CASSLRRGSTEAFF
TRBD1	TRBV28	TRBJ1-6	.	TGTGCCAGCCGGGACAGGGATTCACCCCTCCACTTT	CASRDRDSPLHF
TRBD1	TRBV2	TRBJ1-2	medium-sized	TGTGCCAGCAGTGAAAGGGGACAGGGAAAAGGCTATGGCTACACCTTC	CASSERGQGKGYGYTF
.	TRBV28	TRBJ1-1	few	TGTGCCAGCAGGGACAGAGGGACTGAAGCTTTCTTT	CASRDRGTEAFF
TRBD2	TRBV7-2	TRBJ2-7	few	TGTGCCAGCAGCTTAGCCCTACAGGGACTAGCGGGAGTAGTCTACGAGCAGTACTTC	CASSLALQGLAGVVYEQYF
.	TRBV28	TRBJ2-7	.	TGTGCCAGCGCTCCCCCGAGCGGCATTCCCTACGAGCAGTACTTC	CASAPPSGIPYEQYF